Presented here are 32 T cell receptor beta chains from one specimen sequenced in a study of T cells after yellow fever vaccination. Each CDR3 protein is one row after TCRdb ran MiXCR on the 5' RACE reads. The table records 200,000 to 300,000 distinct CDR3 sequences, approximately 13% of them present only once. Sequencing was performed on CD4+ T cells sorted from PBMCs, taken 45 days after the yellow fever booster vaccination. The receptors were gathered from a man between 25 and 39 years old who received the YFV17D yellow fever vaccine.

This clonotype was observed a few times. The chain is built from TRBV18 and TRBJ2-7, with D unresolved. CDR1 KGHSH and CDR2 LQKENI come from the germline V gene. The CDR3 contains 12 residues. The V and J ends lost 5 bases and 3 bases respectively, with 8 bases between them. CDR3 nucleotides: TGTGCCAGCTCAGGTGATGTCTACGAGCAGTACTTC. As protein: CASSGDVYEQYF.

This chain links TRBV5-1 with TRBJ1-5, with D possibly being TRBD1 (6 bases). The CDR3 is 14 amino acids. The V gene lost 4 bases and the J gene lost 7 bases, with 15 bases spanning the gap. Germline CDR1 and CDR2: SGHRS and YFSETQ. The CDR3 sequence: CASSGGGQDQPQHF. The CDR3 region has the DNA TGCGCCAGCAGCGGCGGGGGGCAAGACCAGCCCCAGCATTTT. Supplemented by reference TRBV5-1 and TRBJ1-5, the full variable domain reads KAGVTQTPRYLIKTRGQQVTLSCSPISGHRSVSWYQQTPGQGLQFLFEYFSETQRNKGNFPGRFSGRQFSNSRSEMNVSTLELGDSALYLCASSGGGQDQPQHFGDGTRLSIL.

Comment on this clonotype: One end of the junction varies from germline; a read error may be responsible. The chain has TRBV29-1 and TRBJ2-2; TRBD1 might be the D (5 bases). Germline values: CDR1 SQVTM, CDR2 ANQGSEA. The CDR3 is 14 residues long. CDR3 loop: CSVEGTPNTGQLFF. CDR3 coding DNA: TGCAGCGTTGAAGGGACACCGAACACCGGGCAGCTGTTTTTT.

The chain has TRBV3-1 and TRBJ2-2; D gene unclear. V was cut by 2 bases and J by 9 bases, with 7 bases left in between. The germline V gene encodes CDR1 LGHDT and CDR2 YNNKEL (reference sequence). CDR3 length: 12 amino acids. The CDR3 loop is CASSQMDRELFF. In nucleotides, the CDR3 is TGTGCCAGCAGCCAAATGGATCGGGAGCTGTTTTTT.

This chain uses TRBV7-9 with TRBJ1-4; D may be TRBD1 (5 bases). CDR1 SEHNR and CDR2 FQNEAQ come from the germline V gene (reference sequence). CDR3 length equals 14 residues. V lost 3 bases and J lost 13, with 18 bases in between. The CDR3 coding sequence is TGTGCCAGCAGCTTCGGGACCCCTCTTGTCGCACTGTTTTTT. Protein sequence: CASSFGTPLVALFF.

This clonotype was seen a single time. The rearrangement joins TRBV11-1 to TRBJ1-1, with D perhaps TRBD1 (5 bases). CDR3 length: 18 amino acids. Germline V gene data show CDR1 as SGHAT and CDR2 as FQDESV (reference sequence). V gave up 2 bases and J gave up 5 bases, with 24 bases separating them. DNA for the CDR3: TGTGCCAGCAGCTTAAAGGTTTGGGTACGGCAGGGAGGGACTGAAGCTTTCTTT. This codes for CASSLKVWVRQGGTEAFF.

The CDR3 loop reads CASSFWGLAGRTDTQYF. The CDR3 DNA reads TGTGCCAGCAGTTTCTGGGGACTAGCGGGACGCACAGATACGCAGTATTTT. The chain is built from TRBV6-2 or TRBV6-3 and TRBJ2-3, with 13 bases matching TRBD2. Germline values: CDR1 MNHEY, CDR2 SVGEGT. The CDR3 is 17 residues long. Unmatched junction bases numbered 5, after V lost 4 bases and J lost 1 base.

This clonotype was seen a handful of times. The chain links TRBV5-1 to TRBJ2-1; D gene uncertain. The germline V and J ends were trimmed by 0 bases and 5 bases, with 9 bases remaining between them. CDR1 is SGHRS and CDR2 is YFSETQ in the germline V gene. The CDR3 extends over 14 amino acids. CDR3 in DNA: TGCGCCAGCAGCTTGGGCGCCGGCAACAATGAGCAGTTCTTC. Its translation: CASSLGAGNNEQFF.

This clonotype came up a few times. The V call is TRBV7-9, the J call TRBJ1-2; the D is unclear. CDR1 is SEHNR, CDR2 FQNEAQ, per germline (reference sequence). Trimming pared 3 bases from V and 3 bases from J, leaving 5 bases between. The CDR3 sequence is 12 residues long. CDR3 bases: TGTGCCAGCAGCTTCTCATACTATGGCTACACCTTC. Translation gives CASSFSYYGYTF.

The J gene is TRBJ1-6, the V gene TRBV4-3, with TRBD1 identical over 7 bases. Germline CDR1 is LGHNA and CDR2 is YSLEER. This CDR3 is built from 17 residues. The V and J ends lost 0 bases and 9 bases, in that order; junction bases with no gene match: 11. For the CDR3, the DNA is TGCGCCAGCAGCCAAGAGAGGGGCGGCAGGGGGACTTCACCCCTCCACTTT. Protein product: CASSQERGGRGTSPLHF.

The chain joins TRBV12-3 or TRBV12-4 to TRBJ1-5; 9 positions match TRBD1. This CDR3 region has 12 residues. The ends lost 8 bases at V and 6 bases at J; junction bases unmatched: 2. In nucleotides, the CDR3 is TGTGCCAGCGACAGGGGGACTCAGCCCCAGCATTTT. Protein product: CASDRGTQPQHF.

This clonotype was picked up a small number of times. The V gene is TRBV7-2, the J gene TRBJ2-5, with D possibly matching TRBD1 (6 bases). The CDR3 covers 14 residues. Trimming took off 2 bases at V and 4 bases at J, with 11 bases between the two ends. Germline V lookup: CDR1 SGHTA, CDR2 FQGNSA. CDR3 sequence reads: CASSLRGGRETQYF. Here the CDR3 DNA reads TGTGCCAGCAGCTTAAGAGGGGGTAGAGAGACCCAGTACTTC.

The gene calls are TRBV7-2 and TRBJ2-3; D ambiguous. Trimming shortened V by 5 bases and J by 6 bases, and 9 bases separated the two germline ends. Germline V gene sequence: CDR1 SGHTA, CDR2 FQGNSA. The CDR3 has 12 amino acids. CDR3 region: CASSRLSDTQYF. DNA for the CDR3: TGTGCCAGCAGCCGCCTTTCCGATACGCAGTATTTT.

This clonotype showed up just a few times. The V gene is TRBV24-1, the J gene TRBJ2-3; D might be TRBD1 or TRBD2, each matching 5 bases. V dropped 7 bases and J dropped 0 bases, with 16 bases sitting between them. Looked up from germline, CDR1 is KGHDR and CDR2 is SFDVKD. This CDR3 is 16 amino acids long. DNA of the CDR3: TGTGCCACCAGAGCGACCGGGACGGCTAGCACAGATACGCAGTATTTT. This translates into CATRATGTASTDTQYF.

The chain has TRBV14 and TRBJ2-1; D gene uncertain. Germline CDR1 and CDR2: SGHDN and FVKESK. This CDR3 region has 12 residues. V was shortened by 3 bases and J by 7 bases, with 7 bases between the two germline ends. The CDR3 spells CASSQYVNEQFF. The DNA for the CDR3 is TGTGCCAGCAGCCAGTACGTGAATGAGCAGTTCTTC.

The V gene is TRBV20-1, the J gene TRBJ2-7, with TRBD2 as a possible D gene (5 bases). Germline CDR1 and CDR2: DFQATT and SNEGSKA (reference sequence). The CDR3 extends over 15 amino acids. V dropped 1 base and J dropped 3 bases, with 16 bases sitting between them. This CDR3 reads CSARGLAQKGYEQYF. DNA of the CDR3: TGCAGTGCTAGAGGGCTAGCCCAAAAGGGCTACGAGCAGTACTTC.

This clonotype has only a few counts. V usage is TRBV4-2 and J usage is TRBJ2-3, with no clear D. V gave up 0 bases and J gave up 2 bases, with 6 bases separating them. Germline CDR1 reads LGHNA; CDR2 reads YNFKEQ. The CDR3 has 14 residues. CDR3 region: CASSQDRYTDTQYF. In DNA form, the CDR3 reads TGTGCCAGCAGCCAAGACCGGTACACAGATACGCAGTATTTT.

This clonotype has more than one count but fewer than ten. V and J are TRBV15 and TRBJ2-1; no reliable D call. The length of the CDR3 is 14 residues. Germline CDR1 and CDR2: LNHNV and YYDKDF (reference sequence). The V end lost 3 bases, the J end lost 7 bases, and 13 bases lay between the germline ends. CDR3 in DNA: TGTGCCACCAGCAGCTTCGGATCTGCGAATGAGCAGTTCTTC. It codes for CATSSFGSANEQFF.

In this sample, this clonotype turned up many times. The V call is TRBV9, the J call TRBJ2-1; 11 nucleotides align to TRBD2. V shed 4 bases, J shed 9 bases, and the junction held 12 bases outside the gene matches. The CDR3 contains 16 residues. CDR1 and CDR2 (germline): SGDLS, YYNGEE. The CDR3 loop is CASSIIGTSGRFEQFF. In DNA, the CDR3 is TGTGCCAGCAGCATAATCGGGACTAGCGGTCGTTTTGAGCAGTTCTTC.

J is TRBJ2-3 and V is TRBV28, with a possible D match to TRBD1 (5 bases). Germline V gives CDR1 MDHEN, CDR2 SYDVKM. The CDR3 has 14 amino acids. V lost 4 bases, J lost 3 bases, and 11 bases lay in between. The CDR3 loop reads CASSSAGRTDTQYF. CDR3 DNA sequence: TGTGCCAGCAGTTCTGCAGGGCGGACAGATACGCAGTATTTT.

V and J are TRBV19 and TRBJ2-6; 7 bases match TRBD2. The CDR3 length is 14 residues. V shed 11 bases and J 8 bases; nucleotides not matched to a gene: 12. Per germline, CDR1 LNHDA and CDR2 SQIVND (reference sequence). The CDR3 spells CASATAGVPNVLTF. In DNA, the CDR3 is TGTGCCTCAGCCACCGCGGGGGTGCCCAACGTCCTGACTTTC.

This chain connects TRBV6-1 to TRBJ2-2; 7 bases line up with TRBD2. V gave up 8 bases and J gave up 7 bases; unmatched junction bases: 10. Germline CDR1 reads MNHNS; CDR2 reads SASEGT. CDR3 size: 14 residues. The CDR3 DNA is TGTGCCAGCGAGGGCGGGAGTGGCGGCGGGGAGCTGTTTTTT. Translating it yields CASEGGSGGGELFF.

This clonotype was observed a few times. This sequence joins TRBV7-6 and TRBJ2-2, with 8 bases fitting TRBD2. In germline, CDR1 is SGHVS, CDR2 FNYEAQ. The CDR3 has 18 residues. V shed 1 base and J 6 bases; nucleotides not matched to a gene: 13. The CDR3 spells CASSLGPPGLGAAGELFF. In DNA form, the CDR3 reads TGTGCCAGCAGCTTAGGACCCCCGGGACTAGGGGCCGCCGGGGAGCTGTTTTTT.

This clonotype has only a few counts. The chain joins TRBV19 to TRBJ2-5; 10 bases line up with TRBD2. V lost 6 bases to trimming and J lost 3 bases; unmatched junction nucleotides: 1. CDR3 length: 13 residues. The germline gives CDR1 LNHDA, CDR2 SQIVND (reference sequence). The CDR3 region is CASSGLAEETQYF. CDR3 in DNA: TGTGCCAGTAGCGGACTAGCGGAAGAGACCCAGTACTTC.

This clonotype was seen a few times. CDR3 in DNA: TGTGCCAGCAGATACCTAACAGTGAATGAGCAGTTCTTC. Translating gives CASRYLTVNEQFF. The chain recombines TRBV12-3 or TRBV12-4 with TRBJ2-1; D is undetermined. The CDR3 contains 13 residues. V shed 6 bases and J shed 7 bases, with 13 bases lying between them.

The rearrangement joins TRBV5-6 to TRBJ2-7; D tentatively reads TRBD1 or TRBD2 (5 bases each). The ends were cut back, 5 bases at V and 2 bases at J, with 20 bases in the middle. CDR1 SGHDT and CDR2 YYEEEE come from the germline V gene. This CDR3 contains 16 residues. CDR3 sequence reads: CASSPIGAGAPYEQYF. CDR3 bases: TGTGCCAGCAGTCCCATCGGGGCAGGAGCTCCCTACGAGCAGTACTTC.

This chain joins TRBV7-9 and TRBJ2-2; D gene unclear. Looked up from germline, CDR1 is SEHNR and CDR2 is FQNEAQ (reference sequence). V gave up 6 bases and J gave up 6 bases, with 11 bases separating them. The CDR3 is 13 residues long. The CDR3 DNA reads as TGTGCCAGCAGACTACTCCAGGCCGGGGAGCTGTTTTTT. Its translation is CASRLLQAGELFF.

The chain carries TRBV15 and TRBJ2-5, with 8 bases lining up with TRBD1. CDR3 length equals 17 residues. With V trimmed by 3 bases and J by 2 bases, 11 bases remained unmatched. CDR1 is LNHNV, CDR2 YYDKDF, per germline (reference sequence). The CDR3 is CATSRGSPGTGQETQYF. In DNA form, the CDR3 reads TGTGCCACCAGCAGGGGGTCACCCGGGACAGGACAAGAGACCCAGTACTTC. The full variable domain, rest sourced from reference TRBV15 and TRBJ2-5, is DAMVIQNPRYQVTQFGKPVTLSCSQTLNHNVMYWYQQKSSQAPKLLFHYYDKDFNNEADTPDNFQSRRPNTSFCFLDIRSPGLGDTAMYLCATSRGSPGTGQETQYFGPGTRLLVL.

This clonotype was seen a handful of times. The J gene is TRBJ2-3, the V gene TRBV27; D gene unclear. Germline V CDR1 and CDR2: MNHEY, SMNVEV (reference sequence). Trimming took off 6 bases at V and 2 bases at J, with 15 bases between the two ends. The CDR3 is 15 amino acids. Here the CDR3 DNA reads TGTGCCAGCAGCCCATCGAGGTGGGTCACAGATACGCAGTATTTT. Translating gives CASSPSRWVTDTQYF.

The table lists this clonotype with a few counts. CDR3 in DNA: TGCAGCGTTGAAAGGAGGAGGGGTAGGGGGCCAGATACGCAGTATTTT. It is translated as CSVERRRGRGPDTQYF. The chain is built from TRBV29-1 and TRBJ2-3; tentatively, D is TRBD1 (7 bases). The CDR3 covers 16 residues. Germline V lookup: CDR1 SQVTM, CDR2 ANQGSEA. Between the trimmed V and J ends, which lost 2 bases and 4 bases, there was a span of 19 bases.

CDR3 coding DNA: TGTGCCAGCAGCCAAGGGACTAGCGGGGACTACGAGCAGTACTTC. Encoded protein: CASSQGTSGDYEQYF. The chain combines TRBV4-2 with TRBJ2-7; 12 nucleotides align to TRBD2. The CDR3 runs to 15 residues. In germline, CDR1 is LGHNA, CDR2 YNFKEQ. V shed 1 base, J shed 3 bases, and the junction held 1 base outside the gene matches.

The chain is built from TRBV9 and TRBJ2-4; D is ambiguous. The germline gives CDR1 SGDLS, CDR2 YYNGEE. CDR3 length equals 14 residues. V shed 4 bases and J shed 3 bases, with 11 bases lying between them. CDR3 nucleotide sequence: TGTGCCAGCAGCCCAGAGGAACACAAAAACATTCAGTACTTC. It specifies CASSPEEHKNIQYF.